Listed below are T cell receptor beta chains from one sample, sequenced in a study of shared clonotypes between healthy human individuals. Sequenced by immunoSEQ multiplex PCR; TCRdb stores in-frame clones only, minus some. The repertoire holds 2 million to 2.5 million clones, with 85% to 95% as singletons. Sequenced input: naive CD4+ T cells from PBMCs. The receptors derive from a man between 18 and 35 years old in good health. Some clones in this sample may be carry-over from other donors' samples. CDR3s include the opening cysteine and the closing phenylalanine or tryptophan. A D gene is named only where the DNA matches it firmly. Where a row states a size, it is once, few, many or the class of an expanded clone; other rows omit it.

D gene | J gene | V gene | clone size | CDR3 DNA | CDR3 protein
- | TRBJ2-7 | TRBV30 | - | TGTGCCTGGAGCTGGGGCCGCCCAGGGGAGCAGTACTTC | CAWSWGRPGEQYF
- | TRBJ1-2 | TRBV29-1 | - | TGCAGCGCGACAGCAATTAACTATGGCTACACCTTC | CSATAINYGYTF
- | TRBJ1-4 | TRBV2 | once | TGTGCCAGCAGTGTGAGGGGGGGAAGTGGGGAAAAACTGTTTTTT | CASSVRGGSGEKLFF
- | TRBJ2-3 | TRBV7-3 | - | TGTGCCAGCAGTCGAGGCCGGGGACCAGTGGATACGCAGTATTTT | CASSRGRGPVDTQYF
- | TRBJ1-1 | TRBV4-3 | - | TGCGCCAGCAGCCAAGAACGTCGGGGGCTGCGGACTGAAGCTTTCTTT | CASSQERRGLRTEAFF
TRBD2 | TRBJ2-7 | TRBV28 | - | TGTGCCAGTCGGGAGCGGGAGTACGAGCAGTACTTC | CASREREYEQYF
TRBD2 | TRBJ2-3 | TRBV7-2 | - | TGTGCCAGCAGCTTAGGGCTAGCGGGAACCGCAGATACGCAGTATTTT | CASSLGLAGTADTQYF
TRBD1 | TRBJ2-3 | TRBV7-3 | - | TGTGCCAGCAGCTTGACAGGGGCAGATACGCAGTATTTT | CASSLTGADTQYF
- | TRBJ2-2 | TRBV4-2 | - | TGTGCCAGCAGCCATCCCGACTCCGATGTGAGGGAGCTGTTTTTT | CASSHPDSDVRELFF
- | TRBJ1-2 | TRBV12-5 | - | TGTGCTAGTGGTTTGGTAGGGGGGCCGGAATATGGCTACACCTTC | CASGLVGGPEYGYTF
TRBD1 | TRBJ1-2 | TRBV4-3 | - | TGCGCCAGCACCCGCTTCTTTATGGGACAGGGGGTGGATGGCTACACCTTC | CASTRFFMGQGVDGYTF
TRBD2 | TRBJ2-1 | TRBV7-3 | - | TGTGCCAGCAGCTTAACAAGCCTAGCGGGAGTCGATGAGCAGTTCTTC | CASSLTSLAGVDEQFF
- | TRBJ2-5 | TRBV7-3 | once | TGTGCCAGCAGCTTGCTAGTCTCAGAGACCCAGTACTTC | CASSLLVSETQYF
TRBD2 | TRBJ2-7 | TRBV27 | once | TGTGCCAGCAGTTCCCGTGGACTAGCGGGAACGACCTACGAGCAGTACTTC | CASSSRGLAGTTYEQYF
- | TRBJ2-1 | TRBV28 | - | TGTGCCAGCAGTTCTTATCTCGCAGGCAGGGGTGGATACAATGAGCAGTTCTTC | CASSSYLAGRGGYNEQFF
- | TRBJ1-1 | TRBV28 | - | TGTGCCAGCAGACTAGGGCCAGTGAACACTGAAGCTTTCTTT | CASRLGPVNTEAFF
- | TRBJ1-1 | TRBV28 | - | TGTGCCAGCAGTTCCGCCCCCTCAGAAGCTTTCTTT | CASSSAPSEAFF
- | TRBJ2-1 | TRBV18 | - | TGTGCCAGCTCACCACAGGGTAGCGGACTGGTTGAGCAGTTCTTC | CASSPQGSGLVEQFF
- | TRBJ2-5 | TRBV7-3 | - | TGTGCCAGCAGCTTACAGGGGAGCACGGGAGAGACCCAGTACTTC | CASSLQGSTGETQYF
- | TRBJ2-1 | TRBV28 | - | TGTGCCAGCACCTCGGGGGATTCCTACAATGAGCAGTTCTTC | CASTSGDSYNEQFF
TRBD1 | TRBJ1-1 | TRBV28 | - | TGTGCCAGCAGGGTCCGGGACAGGCAAACTTTCTTT | CASRVRDRQTFF
- | TRBJ2-7 | TRBV7-2 | - | TGTGCCAGCAGACCCTACACCCTGGCAGGGGCCGAGCAGTACTTC | CASRPYTLAGAEQYF
- | TRBJ1-1 | TRBV10-3 | - | TGTGCCATCGCGGGACAAGTGAACACTGAAGCTTTCTTT | CAIAGQVNTEAFF
- | TRBJ2-7 | TRBV10-1 | - | TGCGCCAGCAACCCGGGACGCCCCTACGAGCAGTACTTC | CASNPGRPYEQYF
TRBD1 | TRBJ1-2 | TRBV5-1 | - | TGCGCCAGCAGCTTGGTGGGTCAGGGGGATGGCTACACCTTC | CASSLVGQGDGYTF
- | TRBJ1-5 | TRBV21-1 | - | TGTGCCAGCAGCCTCTGGGGACAGCTCAATCAGCCCCAGCATTTT | CASSLWGQLNQPQHF
- | TRBJ1-2 | TRBV7-8 | - | TGTGCCAGCAGCTTAAGGTCTTCCGCTCGGGGGAACTATGGCTACACCTTC | CASSLRSSARGNYGYTF
- | TRBJ1-1 | TRBV29-1 | few | TGCAGCGTTGAGGGCCCTATGAACACTGAAGCTTTCTTT | CSVEGPMNTEAFF
- | TRBJ2-7 | TRBV6-5 | - | TGTGCCAGCAGTTACCAATCTTTTAGCTCCTACGAGCAGTACTTC | CASSYQSFSSYEQYF
- | TRBJ2-7 | TRBV29-1 | - | TGCAGCGTTGGAACACGGTTCACCTACGAGCAGTACTTC | CSVGTRFTYEQYF
- | TRBJ1-4 | TRBV15 | once | TGTGCCACCAGCAGAGATAGGGGGAGGGGTGAAAAACTGTTTTTT | CATSRDRGRGEKLFF
TRBD1 | TRBJ1-5 | TRBV7-2 | - | TGTGCCAGCAGCTGGGACAGGGATCAGCCCCAGCATTTT | CASSWDRDQPQHF
TRBD2 | TRBJ2-1 | TRBV5-1 | - | TGCGCCAGCAGCTTGGCCCGGGACTACCCGTACAATGAGCAGTTCTTC | CASSLARDYPYNEQFF
TRBD1 | TRBJ2-7 | TRBV28 | - | TGTGCCAGCAGTCTGCGGGACAGGGCTACCTACGAGCAGTACTTC | CASSLRDRATYEQYF
- | TRBJ2-7 | TRBV28 | - | TGTGCCAGCAGTTTTGTCGGGGGTGGCGCCGAGCAGTACTTC | CASSFVGGGAEQYF
TRBD1 | TRBJ2-2 | TRBV7-9 | - | TGTGCCAGCAGCTTAAAAGGACAGGGGGAGTGGACCGGGGAGCTGTTTTTT | CASSLKGQGEWTGELFF